This TCR beta chain stems from a study of blood T cell repertoires in COVID-19. In the study overall: The cDNA or gDNA used as material had been derived from T cells, B-cell-depleted T cells, or PBMCs.

This clone was seen only a few times. V lost 3 bases to trimming and J lost 7 bases; unmatched junction nucleotides: 5. Germline V gene sequence: CDR1 SGHNT, CDR2 YYREEE (reference sequence). This CDR3 region has 14 residues. Produced via immunoSEQ multiplex PCR; TCRdb's table is partial and in-frame only. In the table there are tens of thousands of clones, around nine tenths of which are singletons. The clonotype was recovered from a woman of 80 years or more with acute or convalescent COVID-19. The sample was peripheral blood. J is TRBJ2-7 and V is TRBV5-4; 12 bases map to TRBD2. This CDR3 reads CASSSGTSGLEQYF. CDR3 nucleotide sequence: TGTGCCAGCAGCTCCGGGACTAGCGGGCTGGAGCAGTACTTC. The variable domain in full, completed from reference TRBV5-4 and TRBJ2-7, reads ETGVTQSPTHLIKTRGQQVTLRCSSQSGHNTVSWYQQALGQGPQFIFQYYREEENGRGNFPPRFSGLQFPNYSSELNVNALELDDSALYLCASSSGTSGLEQYFGPGTRLTVT.